Following are 2 T cell receptor beta chains from one sample sequenced in a study of T cell changes during pregnancy in multiple sclerosis. Repertoires were generated with immunoSEQ multiplex PCR, while TCRdb's copy carries only in-frame clones and drops some. The repertoire holds tens of thousands of clones, with 85% to 95% as singletons. Sequenced input: peripheral blood. Receptors originate from a female donor with multiple sclerosis, enrolled in a pregnancy study.

The chain has TRBV5-1 and TRBJ2-6, with TRBD1 as a possible D gene (6 bases). This CDR3 has 15 residues. Looked up from germline, CDR1 is SGHRS and CDR2 is YFSETQ. V was cut by 1 base and J by 1 base, with 6 bases left in between. CDR3 region: CASSLQGSGANVLTF. CDR3 nucleotide sequence: TGCGCCAGCAGCTTGCAGGGGTCTGGGGCCAACGTCCTGACTTTC.

The chain combines TRBV30 with TRBJ1-2; no definite D call. Trimming pared 2 bases from V and 6 bases from J, leaving 13 bases between. The CDR3 is 13 amino acids. The germline gives CDR1 GTSNPN, CDR2 SVGIG (reference sequence). The CDR3 coding sequence is TGTGCCTGGAGTCTAGGGAACTTCCATGGCTACACCTTC. This encodes CAWSLGNFHGYTF.